This TCR beta chain was sequenced for a study of T cell changes during pregnancy in multiple sclerosis. This CDR3 is built from 15 residues. Looked up from germline, CDR1 is SGHRS and CDR2 is YFSETQ. The ends were cut back, 4 bases at V and 2 bases at J, with 15 bases in the middle. Produced via immunoSEQ multiplex PCR; TCRdb's table is partial and in-frame only. Counted here are 75,000 to 80,000 clones, about nine tenths occurring once; the ten biggest clones make up approximately 2%. The receptor comes from a female donor with multiple sclerosis, enrolled in a pregnancy study. The V call is TRBV5-1, the J call TRBJ1-2; D uncertain. The material was peripheral blood, obtained before pregnancy. CDR3: CASSLGYDQNYGYTF. CDR3 bases: TGCGCCAGCAGCCTCGGGTACGACCAAAACTATGGCTACACCTTC.